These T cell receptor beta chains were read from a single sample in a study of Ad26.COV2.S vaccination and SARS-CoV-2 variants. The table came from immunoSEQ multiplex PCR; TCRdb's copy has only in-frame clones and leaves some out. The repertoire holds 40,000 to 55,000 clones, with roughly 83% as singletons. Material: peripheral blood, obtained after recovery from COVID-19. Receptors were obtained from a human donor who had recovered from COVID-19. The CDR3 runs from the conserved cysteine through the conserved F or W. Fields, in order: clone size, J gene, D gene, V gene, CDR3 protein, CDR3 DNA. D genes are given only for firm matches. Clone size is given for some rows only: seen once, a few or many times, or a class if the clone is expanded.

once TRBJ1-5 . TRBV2 CASSGVNSNQPQHF TGTGCCAGCAGTGGGGTTAATAGCAATCAGCCCCAGCATTTT
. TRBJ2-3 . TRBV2 CASNSFAGRTDTQYF TGTGCCAGCAACTCCTTCGCGGGTCGCACAGATACGCAGTATTTT
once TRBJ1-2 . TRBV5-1 CASSLVPWEKAGYTF TGCGCCAGCAGCTTGGTCCCCTGGGAAAAGGCTGGCTACACCTTC
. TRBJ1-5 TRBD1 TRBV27 CASSLTGGLSNQPQHF TGTGCCAGCAGTTTGACAGGGGGACTTAGCAATCAGCCCCAGCATTTT
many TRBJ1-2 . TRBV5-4 CASSRGGDNYGYTF TGTGCCAGCAGCCGGGGTGGAGATAACTATGGCTACACCTTC
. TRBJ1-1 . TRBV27 CASSSLNKGDAFF TGTGCCAGCAGTTCCCTGAACAAGGGTGATGCTTTCTTT
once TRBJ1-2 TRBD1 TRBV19 CASKSGQVARYGYTF TGTGCCAGTAAGTCGGGACAGGTCGCCCGCTATGGCTACACCTTC
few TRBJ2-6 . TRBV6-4 CASSGGSSGANVLTF TGTGCCAGCAGTGGGGGCTCCTCTGGGGCCAACGTCCTGACTTTC
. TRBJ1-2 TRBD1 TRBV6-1 CASSAGTGGSYGYTF TGTGCCAGCAGCGCCGGGACAGGGGGAAGCTATGGCTACACCTTC
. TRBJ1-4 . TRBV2 CASSEGRGNEKLFF TGTGCCAGCAGCGAGGGGAGGGGGAATGAAAAACTGTTTTTT
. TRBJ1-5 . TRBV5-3 CARSPGGVLANQPQHF TGTGCCAGAAGCCCGGGGGGCGTCCTAGCAAATCAGCCCCAGCATTTT